This is a list of T cell receptor beta chains from one sample in a study of CD8 T cells in ankylosing spondylitis. TCRdb fed the 5' RACE reads into MiXCR, producing one record per CDR3 protein. The profile shows around 150,000 distinct CDR3 sequences, under 45% of them singletons. Specimen: synovial fluid, either unsorted or a sorted T cell fraction (not recorded which). The receptor source for this set is a male donor with ankylosing spondylitis. The CDR3 runs from the conserved cysteine through the conserved F or W. A D gene is named only where the DNA matches it firmly. Not every row has a clone size; where given, it reads once, few, many or a size class.

v_call: TRBV6-4
j_call: TRBJ2-7
clone_size: -
d_call: TRBD2
cdr3_nt: TGTGCCAGCAGTTTAGCATGGGAGACTAGCGGGAGTTGGGATAGCGAGCAGTACTTC
cdr3_aa: CASSLAWETSGSWDSEQYF

v_call: TRBV20-1
j_call: TRBJ1-6
clone_size: -
d_call: TRBD1
cdr3_nt: TGCAGCGCCGGAATGGGGACAGATTCTTCACCCCTCCACTTT
cdr3_aa: CSAGMGTDSSPLHF

v_call: TRBV7-2
j_call: TRBJ1-2
clone_size: -
d_call: -
cdr3_nt: TGTGCCAGCAGCTTATGGCAGAGAGGAGGCTACACCTTC
cdr3_aa: CASSLWQRGGYTF

v_call: TRBV6-1
j_call: TRBJ2-1
clone_size: -
d_call: TRBD2
cdr3_nt: TGTGCCAGCAGTCCCCGGGACTACGACAATGAGCAGTTCTTC
cdr3_aa: CASSPRDYDNEQFF

v_call: TRBV6-6
j_call: TRBJ2-5
clone_size: -
d_call: -
cdr3_nt: TGTGCCAGCAGTACAGATCAAGAGACCCAGTACTTC
cdr3_aa: CASSTDQETQYF

v_call: TRBV7-3
j_call: TRBJ1-5
clone_size: -
d_call: -
cdr3_nt: TGTGCCAGCAGCTTAGGGCAGGGAAGCAATCAGCCCCAGCATTTT
cdr3_aa: CASSLGQGSNQPQHF

v_call: TRBV7-9
j_call: TRBJ1-1
clone_size: few
d_call: -
cdr3_nt: TGTGCCAGCAGCTTGGTGGCAGGCTACACTGAAGCTTTCTTT
cdr3_aa: CASSLVAGYTEAFF

v_call: TRBV6-4
j_call: TRBJ2-7
clone_size: few
d_call: TRBD1
cdr3_nt: TGTGCCAGCAGTGAAAGACAGGGGGCAAGCGAGCAGTACTTC
cdr3_aa: CASSERQGASEQYF

v_call: TRBV27
j_call: TRBJ2-1
clone_size: -
d_call: -
cdr3_nt: TGTGCCAGCAGTTTGTATCTAGCGCGGAATGAGCAGTTCTTC
cdr3_aa: CASSLYLARNEQFF

v_call: TRBV7-9
j_call: TRBJ2-5
clone_size: -
d_call: -
cdr3_nt: TGTGCCAGCAGCCAACCCGGCTTCCGAGAGACCCAGTACTTC
cdr3_aa: CASSQPGFRETQYF

v_call: TRBV28
j_call: TRBJ1-1
clone_size: -
d_call: -
cdr3_nt: TGTGCCAGCAGTTTGAGCGTTGAAGCTTTCTTT
cdr3_aa: CASSLSVEAFF

v_call: TRBV4-1
j_call: TRBJ2-3
clone_size: -
d_call: -
cdr3_nt: TGCGCCAGCAGCCAAGATAATCCGGTTTTCGGGGATACGCAGTATTTT
cdr3_aa: CASSQDNPVFGDTQYF

v_call: TRBV29-1
j_call: TRBJ1-2
clone_size: -
d_call: -
cdr3_nt: TGCAGCGTTGAAGATCGAGCGCCAGCTGCTTCACCTAACTATGGCTACACCTTC
cdr3_aa: CSVEDRAPAASPNYGYTF

v_call: TRBV7-9
j_call: TRBJ2-3
clone_size: many
d_call: -
cdr3_nt: TGTGCCAGCAGCCCTTCCGACCCGGGGGGCACAGATACGCAGTATTTT
cdr3_aa: CASSPSDPGGTDTQYF

v_call: TRBV3-1
j_call: TRBJ1-2
clone_size: few
d_call: -
cdr3_nt: TGTGCCAGCAGCCAAGGCAGGAACTGGCAGGGCTACACCTTC
cdr3_aa: CASSQGRNWQGYTF

v_call: TRBV7-9
j_call: TRBJ2-7
clone_size: -
d_call: -
cdr3_nt: TGTGCCAGCAGCCCGAGGGGGATATCGTCTGGCGAGCAGTACTTC
cdr3_aa: CASSPRGISSGEQYF

v_call: TRBV5-1
j_call: TRBJ2-1
clone_size: -
d_call: TRBD2
cdr3_nt: TGCGCCAGCAGCGGACTAGGCGGGTCCTACAATGAGCAGTTCTTC
cdr3_aa: CASSGLGGSYNEQFF

v_call: TRBV18
j_call: TRBJ1-2
clone_size: -
d_call: TRBD1
cdr3_nt: TGTGCCAGCTCACGCTCGTACAGGGGACTCTATGGCTACACCTTC
cdr3_aa: CASSRSYRGLYGYTF

v_call: TRBV2
j_call: TRBJ2-1
clone_size: -
d_call: -
cdr3_nt: TGTGCCAGCAGTGAAGCGGGGGGGCCACCTGGTGAGCAGTTCTTC
cdr3_aa: CASSEAGGPPGEQFF

v_call: TRBV2
j_call: TRBJ2-3
clone_size: -
d_call: -
cdr3_nt: TGTGCCAGCTCGCAGAGTCCTAGCACAGATACGCAGTATTTT
cdr3_aa: CASSQSPSTDTQYF

v_call: TRBV7-4
j_call: TRBJ1-2
clone_size: -
d_call: TRBD1
cdr3_nt: TGTGCCAGCAGCCCGTACAGGGGAGATGGCTACACCTTC
cdr3_aa: CASSPYRGDGYTF

v_call: TRBV6-1
j_call: TRBJ2-3
clone_size: -
d_call: -
cdr3_nt: TGTGCCAGCAGTCTCCCTCGGGGTAGCACAGATACGCAGTATTTT
cdr3_aa: CASSLPRGSTDTQYF

v_call: TRBV19
j_call: TRBJ2-1
clone_size: -
d_call: TRBD2
cdr3_nt: TGTGCCAGTAGTATAGGGGCGGGGGGTTCCTACAATGAGCAGTTCTTC
cdr3_aa: CASSIGAGGSYNEQFF

v_call: TRBV7-9
j_call: TRBJ2-3
clone_size: -
d_call: -
cdr3_nt: TGTGCCAGCACCCCTCGGGGAATATCCACAGATACGCAGTATTTT
cdr3_aa: CASTPRGISTDTQYF

v_call: TRBV5-5
j_call: TRBJ1-4
clone_size: few
d_call: -
cdr3_nt: TGTGCCAGCAGCTTGTTCCGACAGGAGAATGAAAAACTGTTTTTT
cdr3_aa: CASSLFRQENEKLFF

v_call: TRBV4-1
j_call: TRBJ2-1
clone_size: few
d_call: -
cdr3_nt: TGCGCCAGCAGCCAACGCGCCCCGACGAATAATGAGCAGTTCTTC
cdr3_aa: CASSQRAPTNNEQFF

v_call: TRBV5-1
j_call: TRBJ2-3
clone_size: -
d_call: TRBD1
cdr3_nt: TGCGCCAGCAGCTACGACAGGGGGCCTAGCACAGATACGCAGTATTTT
cdr3_aa: CASSYDRGPSTDTQYF

v_call: TRBV5-1
j_call: TRBJ2-5
clone_size: few
d_call: TRBD1
cdr3_nt: TGCGCCAGCAGCTTGACTAGAACAGGGGGGCACGAGACCCAGTACTTC
cdr3_aa: CASSLTRTGGHETQYF

v_call: TRBV10-3
j_call: TRBJ1-3
clone_size: few
d_call: -
cdr3_nt: TGTGCCATCAGTGGACATCTGACTGGAAACACCATATATTTT
cdr3_aa: CAISGHLTGNTIYF

v_call: TRBV19
j_call: TRBJ2-4
clone_size: -
d_call: TRBD2
cdr3_nt: TGTGCCAGTAGAAAGGTAGTCGGGGTCGCGGGGGAGGTTCAGTACTTC
cdr3_aa: CASRKVVGVAGEVQYF

v_call: TRBV4-2
j_call: TRBJ1-5
clone_size: -
d_call: -
cdr3_nt: TGTGCCAGCAGCCAAGATTGGGTGTTCGTGGAGATTGTGAGCAATCAGCCCCAGCATTTT
cdr3_aa: CASSQDWVFVEIVSNQPQHF

v_call: TRBV10-2
j_call: TRBJ1-1
clone_size: -
d_call: -
cdr3_nt: TGCGCCAGCAGTGAGGAGGGTGTGTACACTGAAGCTTTCTTT
cdr3_aa: CASSEEGVYTEAFF

v_call: TRBV25-1
j_call: TRBJ2-7
clone_size: -
d_call: -
cdr3_nt: TGTGCCAGCAGTGATCTCTGGACGGCGAAGGAGCAGTACTTC
cdr3_aa: CASSDLWTAKEQYF

v_call: TRBV4-3
j_call: TRBJ2-7
clone_size: many
d_call: TRBD2
cdr3_nt: TGCGCCAGCAGCCAAATTCCTAGCGGGGCCTACGAGCAGTACTTC
cdr3_aa: CASSQIPSGAYEQYF

v_call: TRBV29-1
j_call: TRBJ1-2
clone_size: -
d_call: TRBD1
cdr3_nt: TGCAGCGTTGAAGATTGGTCGGGACAGAATGGCTACACCTTC
cdr3_aa: CSVEDWSGQNGYTF

v_call: TRBV20-1
j_call: TRBJ2-1
clone_size: once
d_call: TRBD2
cdr3_nt: TGCAGTGGGGGACTTGGTTGGGTAGCGGGAGCTAGTGAGCAGTTCTTC
cdr3_aa: CSGGLGWVAGASEQFF

v_call: TRBV5-5
j_call: TRBJ2-1
clone_size: -
d_call: TRBD2
cdr3_nt: TGTGCCAGCAGCTTGTGGCTAGCGGGAGGGTTGAATGAGCAGTTCTTC
cdr3_aa: CASSLWLAGGLNEQFF

v_call: TRBV10-3
j_call: TRBJ2-7
clone_size: -
d_call: TRBD1
cdr3_nt: TGTGCCATCAGTGAATCATTCGTGTTGGACAGGGCCTACGAGCAGTACTTC
cdr3_aa: CAISESFVLDRAYEQYF

v_call: TRBV28
j_call: TRBJ1-4
clone_size: few
d_call: TRBD1
cdr3_nt: TGTGCCAGCAGTTTTGCCTTCCTGACAGGGGCCCCCGGAGGGGAAAAACTGTTTTTT
cdr3_aa: CASSFAFLTGAPGGEKLFF

v_call: TRBV9
j_call: TRBJ2-2
clone_size: -
d_call: -
cdr3_nt: TGTGCCAGCAGCGTAAGCACCGGGGAGCTGTTTTTT
cdr3_aa: CASSVSTGELFF

v_call: TRBV5-1
j_call: TRBJ2-7
clone_size: -
d_call: TRBD2
cdr3_nt: TGCGCCAGCAGCCAGACTAGCGGTTCCTACGAGCAGTACTTC
cdr3_aa: CASSQTSGSYEQYF

v_call: TRBV6-2/TRBV6-3
j_call: TRBJ2-1
clone_size: few
d_call: TRBD2
cdr3_nt: TGTGCCAGCAGTTACAAGGGACTAGCGAGACCCTACAATGAGCAGTTCTTC
cdr3_aa: CASSYKGLARPYNEQFF

v_call: TRBV12-5
j_call: TRBJ1-4
clone_size: -
d_call: -
cdr3_nt: TGTGCTAGTGGGTCGATGGGCACTAATGAAAAACTGTTTTTT
cdr3_aa: CASGSMGTNEKLFF

v_call: TRBV19
j_call: TRBJ1-5
clone_size: many
d_call: TRBD1
cdr3_nt: TGTGCCAGTAACCATCCGACAGGGCTCAATCAGCCCCAGCATTTT
cdr3_aa: CASNHPTGLNQPQHF

v_call: TRBV24-1
j_call: TRBJ1-5
clone_size: -
d_call: -
cdr3_nt: TGTGCCACCAGTGATTTGCCGAATCAGCCCCAGCATTTT
cdr3_aa: CATSDLPNQPQHF

v_call: TRBV5-6
j_call: TRBJ2-4
clone_size: -
d_call: TRBD1
cdr3_nt: TGTGCCAGCAGCTTGGGGGACAGGGGCGGAAACCCGGCCAAAAACATTCAGTACTTC
cdr3_aa: CASSLGDRGGNPAKNIQYF

v_call: TRBV21-1
j_call: TRBJ1-6
clone_size: once
d_call: -
cdr3_nt: TGTGCCAGCAGCAAAAAAACCCCTGGGACAGAGAAGAATTCACCCCTCCACTTT
cdr3_aa: CASSKKTPGTEKNSPLHF

v_call: TRBV2
j_call: TRBJ2-1
clone_size: -
d_call: TRBD2
cdr3_nt: TGTGCCAGCAGTGAGTGGCTAGCGGGAGCTTATGAGCAGTTCTTC
cdr3_aa: CASSEWLAGAYEQFF

v_call: TRBV7-9
j_call: TRBJ2-1
clone_size: few
d_call: -
cdr3_nt: TGTGCCAGCAGCACCTGGGGGAGCTCCTACAATGAGCAGTTCTTC
cdr3_aa: CASSTWGSSYNEQFF